These T cell receptor beta chains were read from a single sample in a study of T cell repertoires in cytomegalovirus infection. The antigens these receptors bind are not known. Using its own MiXCR run on the reads, TCRdb lists one record per CDR3 protein. This table has approximately 990,000 distinct CDR3 sequences, roughly 31% appearing once. Source: cultured CD8+ T cells from PBMCs, taken from culture after CMV antigen stimulation. These receptor sequences come from a human donor in good health (CMV status not recorded). Some clones in this sample may be carry-over from other donors' samples. Both conserved end residues are part of each CDR3. D genes are given only for firm matches. A clone size is listed for some rows: how often the clone was seen (once, few, many), or a class if it is expanded.

d_call	v_call	clone_size	j_call	cdr3_aa	cdr3_nt
NA	TRBV7-9	many	TRBJ1-5	CASSYGTLNQPQHF	TGTGCCAGCAGCTATGGGACCTTAAATCAGCCCCAGCATTTT
TRBD1	TRBV4-3	few	TRBJ2-1	CASSQDGTGVVNEQFF	TGCGCCAGCAGCCAAGACGGGACAGGGGTGGTCAATGAGCAGTTCTTC
TRBD1	TRBV12-3/TRBV12-4	NA	TRBJ2-5	CASSSRDRGKTQYF	TGTGCCAGCAGTTCCCGGGACAGGGGAAAGACCCAGTACTTC
TRBD1	TRBV7-6	NA	TRBJ2-4	CASSAGQGAAKNIQYF	TGTGCCAGCAGCGCGGGACAGGGGGCGGCCAAAAACATTCAGTACTTC
NA	TRBV4-1	NA	TRBJ1-5	CASSPRNAEPYDQPQHF	TGCGCCAGCAGCCCAAGGAACGCAGAGCCCTACGATCAGCCCCAGCATTTT
TRBD2	TRBV6-5	many	TRBJ2-3	CASSYASGGLGLTDTQYF	TGTGCCAGCAGTTACGCTAGCGGGGGGCTGGGGCTCACAGATACGCAGTATTTT
NA	TRBV27	many	TRBJ1-1	CASSLMGSTEAFF	TGTGCCAGCAGTTTAATGGGTAGCACTGAAGCTTTCTTT
NA	TRBV5-1	NA	TRBJ2-7	CASSLERASYEQYF	TGCGCCAGCAGCTTGGAACGGGCATCCTACGAGCAGTACTTC
NA	TRBV7-8	few	TRBJ2-2	CASTISGELFF	TGTGCCAGCACCATTTCCGGGGAGCTGTTTTTT
TRBD1	TRBV7-9	NA	TRBJ1-2	CASSGQGMRAYGCTF	TGTGCCAGCAGCGGACAGGGGATGCGAGCCTATGGCTGCACCTTC
TRBD1	TRBV27	few	TRBJ2-7	CASSLTGQAGFYEQYF	TGTGCCAGCAGTTTAACTGGACAGGCCGGCTTCTACGAGCAGTACTTC
NA	TRBV24-1	NA	TRBJ1-5	CATSDFWGNQPQHF	TGTGCCACCAGTGATTTTTGGGGGAATCAGCCCCAGCATTTT
NA	TRBV27	few	TRBJ1-2	CASSVNSGSGYGYTF	TGTGCCAGCAGTGTCAATTCAGGGTCGGGCTATGGCTACACCTTC
NA	TRBV7-6	few	TRBJ2-1	CASSPQGALAGFASYNEQFF	TGTGCCAGCAGCCCCCAGGGGGCCCTAGCGGGGTTCGCCTCCTACAATGAGCAGTTCTTC
TRBD1	TRBV12-3/TRBV12-4	NA	TRBJ2-2	CASTLGTEYTGELFF	TGTGCCAGCACCCTCGGGACAGAATACACCGGGGAGCTGTTTTTT
NA	TRBV27	NA	TRBJ2-3	CASRINREEYF	TGTGCCAGCAGGATTAACAGAGAGGAGTATTTT
NA	TRBV7-9	many	TRBJ1-1	CASSPLPGQNTEAFF	TGTGCCAGCAGCCCACTGCCGGGACAAAACACTGAAGCTTTCTTT
TRBD1	TRBV27	NA	TRBJ2-5	CASSLRNRGLETQYF	TGTGCCAGCAGCCTACGAAACAGGGGGCTAGAGACCCAGTACTTC
NA	TRBV10-3	NA	TRBJ2-3	CAIRNDTSTDTQYF	TGTGCCATCAGAAACGACACCAGCACAGATACGCAGTATTTT
NA	TRBV7-2	few	TRBJ1-4	CASSLQGYGLFF	TGTGCCAGCAGCCTCCAGGGCTACGGACTGTTTTTT
TRBD1	TRBV19	NA	TRBJ1-1	CASIYSGGTEAFF	TGTGCCAGTATTTACTCAGGGGGGACTGAAGCTTTCTTT
NA	TRBV10-3	NA	TRBJ1-2	CAISEKTGADYGYTF	TGTGCCATCAGTGAAAAGACGGGGGCGGACTATGGCTACACCTTC
NA	TRBV12-3/TRBV12-4	few	TRBJ2-1	CASTYESSYNEQFF	TGTGCCAGCACCTACGAGAGCTCCTACAATGAGCAGTTCTTC
TRBD1	TRBV9	few	TRBJ1-1	CASSFLGGRGEEAFF	TGTGCCAGCTCCTTTCTAGGGGGCCGAGGTGAAGAAGCTTTCTTT
NA	TRBV19	NA	TRBJ2-1	CASRYTGWGGGYNEQFF	TGTGCCAGTAGATACACAGGGTGGGGAGGGGGCTACAATGAGCAGTTCTTC
TRBD1	TRBV3-1	few	TRBJ1-2	CASSQYSRDREDGYTF	TGTGCCAGCAGCCAGTACAGCCGGGACAGGGAGGATGGCTACACCTTC
NA	TRBV14	NA	TRBJ2-1	CASSQEGVCNEQFF	TGTGCCAGCAGCCAAGAGGGGGTATGCAATGAGCAGTTCTTC
TRBD1	TRBV7-9	NA	TRBJ2-7	CASGTGIREQYF	TGTGCCAGCGGGACAGGGATCCGCGAGCAGTACTTC
NA	TRBV6-1	NA	TRBJ2-1	CASSPRPGAYNEQFF	TGTGCCAGCAGTCCCCGTCCAGGGGCCTACAATGAGCAGTTCTTC
TRBD1	TRBV12-3/TRBV12-4	few	TRBJ2-5	CASSFTLPDGTVIYQETQYF	TGTGCCAGCAGTTTCACCTTGCCAGACGGGACAGTTATTTACCAAGAGACCCAGTACTTC
TRBD1	TRBV12-3/TRBV12-4	few	TRBJ2-2	CASSNRQGATAGGELFF	TGTGCCAGCAGTAACCGACAGGGGGCAACTGCGGGCGGGGAGCTGTTTTTT
NA	TRBV5-8	many	TRBJ2-1	CASSLMASGRSNEQFF	TGTGCCAGCAGCCTTATGGCCTCCGGACGTTCAAATGAGCAGTTCTTC
NA	TRBV7-8	few	TRBJ2-7	CASSFPWGPKGEQYF	TGTGCCAGCAGCTTCCCTTGGGGACCGAAGGGCGAGCAGTACTTC
TRBD1	TRBV7-6	many	TRBJ1-5	CASSWGQGEAQPQHF	TGTGCCAGCAGCTGGGGACAGGGGGAAGCTCAGCCCCAGCATTTT
NA	TRBV7-2	many	TRBJ2-5	CASSLGGRDQETQYF	TGTGCCAGCAGCTTAGGCGGGCGGGATCAAGAGACCCAGTACTTC
NA	TRBV27	few	TRBJ2-2	CASTPITNTGELFF	TGTGCCAGCACCCCGATAACAAACACCGGGGAGCTGTTTTTT
NA	TRBV7-6	few	TRBJ1-1	CASSLAPNMNTEAFF	TGTGCCAGCAGCTTAGCTCCCAACATGAACACTGAAGCTTTCTTT
TRBD2	TRBV20-1	NA	TRBJ2-1	CSARVSGGADIEQFF	TGCAGTGCTAGAGTTAGCGGGGGGGCCGATATTGAGCAGTTCTTC
NA	TRBV7-2	NA	TRBJ1-6	CASSSGTLPNSPLHF	TGTGCCAGCAGCTCTGGGACACTCCCAAATTCACCCCTCCACTTT
NA	TRBV6-1	few	TRBJ1-5	CASSEVVGAFRHF	TGTGCCAGCAGTGAAGTGGTAGGGGCGTTTCGGCATTTT
NA	TRBV6-6	NA	TRBJ1-1	CASSYKSSVLGAFPYTEAFF	TGTGCCAGCAGTTACAAGTCGTCTGTATTGGGGGCTTTTCCGTACACTGAAGCTTTCTTT
NA	TRBV19	NA	TRBJ2-1	CASNQSPNNEQFF	TGTGCCAGTAACCAAAGCCCCAACAATGAGCAGTTCTTC
TRBD1	TRBV4-3	few	TRBJ2-3	CASSQGNRDSYTDTQYF	TGCGCCAGCAGCCAAGGGAATCGGGACAGCTACACAGATACGCAGTATTTT
NA	TRBV7-8	many	TRBJ1-5	CASSFRSGSNQPQHF	TGTGCCAGCAGCTTTAGGTCGGGTAGCAATCAGCCCCAGCATTTT
TRBD1	TRBV7-2	many	TRBJ1-5	CASSLADRANQPQHF	TGTGCCAGCAGCTTAGCGGACAGGGCCAATCAGCCCCAGCATTTT
TRBD1	TRBV29-1	NA	TRBJ1-2	CSVWTGDGYTF	TGCAGCGTTTGGACAGGGGATGGCTACACCTTC